This T cell receptor beta chain comes out of a study of T-cell reconstitution after alpha-beta-depleted transplantation in children. Molecular barcoding with unique molecular identifiers was used for the TCRbeta library. TCRdb ran MiXCR on the PCR reads and lists one entry per CDR3 protein. Found here are around 580,000 distinct CDR3 sequences, over 25% of them singletons; the top ten hold 30% to 45%. This CDR3 comprises 15 residues. In germline, CDR1 is SGHAT, CDR2 FQDESV (reference sequence). V was pared by 2 bases and J by 13 bases, with 6 bases of the junction left unmatched. This clonotype was seen only a few times.

This material consisted of PBMCs, taken before TCRalphabeta/CD19-depleted stem cell transplant. The rearrangement uses TRBV11-1 and TRBJ2-1; 15 bases match TRBD2. The source is a boy in the first two years of life with Wiskott-Aldrich syndrome, due to receive a stem cell transplant. CDR3 nucleotides: TGTGCCAGCAGCTTACCGGGACTAGCGGGAGGCCCTCAGTTCTTC. Amino acids: CASSLPGLAGGPQFF.